The 4 T cell receptor beta chains given below trace back to one sample, sequenced in a study of blood T cell repertoires in COVID-19. TCRdb's table, derived via immunoSEQ multiplex PCR, lists solely in-frame clones and lacks some. This sample yields over 150,000 clones, of which about 79% are seen a single time; about 29% belongs to the top ten. The sample comprised peripheral blood. The source of these receptors is a woman aged 60-75 years with acute or convalescent COVID-19.

The J gene is TRBJ1-4, the V gene TRBV30, with 7 bases lining up with TRBD1. CDR3 length equals 15 residues. Germline assignment: CDR1 GTSNPN and CDR2 SVGIG (reference sequence). After removal of 3 bases from V and 0 bases from J, the junction contained 4 bases not matched to a gene. The CDR3 DNA is TGTGCCTGGAGCCGACAGGGTTCAACTAATGAAAAACTGTTTTTT. Protein sequence: CAWSRQGSTNEKLFF. Using reference TRBV30 and TRBJ1-4 for the parts outside the CDR3, the full variable domain is SQTIHQWPATLVQPVGSPLSLECTVEGTSNPNLYWYRQAAGRGLQLLFYSVGIGQISSEVPQNLSASRPQDRQFILSSKKLLLSDSGFYLCAWSRQGSTNEKLFFGSGTQLSVL.

This chain joins TRBV7-9 and TRBJ1-1; 8 positions match TRBD1. After removal of 3 bases from V and 6 bases from J, the junction contained 3 bases not matched to a gene. This CDR3 has 13 amino acids. Germline CDR1 is SEHNR and CDR2 is FQNEAQ (reference sequence). The CDR3 here is CASSFDRGPEAFF. In DNA, the CDR3 is TGTGCCAGCAGCTTCGACAGGGGACCTGAAGCTTTCTTT. Using reference TRBV7-9 and TRBJ1-1 for the parts outside the CDR3, the full variable domain is DTGVSQNPRHKITKRGQNVTFRCDPISEHNRLYWYRQTLGQGPEFLTYFQNEAQLEKSRLLSDRFSAERPKGSFSTLEIQRTEQGDSAMYLCASSFDRGPEAFFGQGTRLTVV.

This clone occurred a few times. The rearrangement joins TRBV9 to TRBJ2-1, with 8 bases fitting TRBD2. V shed 3 bases, J shed 2 bases, and the junction held 7 bases outside the gene matches. Germline CDR1 is SGDLS and CDR2 is YYNGEE. The CDR3 totals 16 residues. CDR3 in DNA: TGTGCCAGCAGCGCCCTCTCAGCGGGGGCCTACAATGAGCAGTTCTTC. Translation gives CASSALSAGAYNEQFF.

The V call is TRBV5-1, the J call TRBJ1-5; D ambiguous. The CDR3 is 15 residues long. CDR1 and CDR2 (germline): SGHRS, YFSETQ. The V gene lost 4 bases and the J gene lost 4 bases, with 15 bases spanning the gap. CDR3 in DNA: TGCGCCAGCAGCCCCTCCGGGGTGACGAATCAGCCCCAGCATTTT. Its protein product is CASSPSGVTNQPQHF.